These T cell receptor beta chains were read from a single sample in a study of PD-1 blockade in classical Hodgkin lymphoma. Only in-frame clones appear in the TCRdb table, and some are missing; sequencing was by immunoSEQ multiplex PCR. The sample holds roughly 24,000 clones, around 84% seen once. Sequenced material: peripheral blood mononuclear cells (PBMCs), taken before the fourth cycle of nivolumab. The receptor source for this set is a human donor with classical Hodgkin lymphoma. CDR3s include the opening cysteine and the closing phenylalanine or tryptophan. D genes are given only for firm matches. Clone size is stated in some rows and not others, as once, few, many or a class when expanded.

size	V	D	J	CDR3	DNA
.	TRBV29-1	.	TRBJ2-7	CSVIPRGLNEQYF	TGCAGCGTTATCCCCCGGGGGCTCAACGAGCAGTACTTC
.	TRBV5-1	TRBD1	TRBJ2-7	CASSTGQGDNEQYF	TGCGCCAGCAGCACTGGACAGGGCGACAACGAGCAGTACTTC
.	TRBV19	.	TRBJ2-3	CASSIPRGDNPARATDTQYF	TGTGCCAGTAGTATTCCCCGTGGGGATAACCCAGCGAGGGCGACAGATACGCAGTATTTT
.	TRBV10-3	.	TRBJ1-1	CAISAILSKRDTEAFF	TGTGCCATCAGTGCGATTTTGAGCAAAAGGGACACTGAAGCTTTCTTT
few	TRBV6-1	.	TRBJ1-4	CASSIDFATAFQNLF	TGTGCCAGCAGCATTGATTTCGCGACGGCCTTTCAGAACCTTTTT
.	TRBV30	TRBD1	TRBJ2-5	CAWSLGQQETQYF	TGTGCCTGGAGCTTGGGACAGCAAGAGACCCAGTACTTC
.	TRBV7-3	.	TRBJ1-2	CASSLSRDYGYTF	TGTGCCAGCAGCTTAAGCCGGGACTATGGCTACACCTTC
.	TRBV10-3	.	TRBJ2-5	CAISESPGVETQYF	TGTGCCATCAGTGAGTCGCCAGGGGTAGAGACCCAGTACTTC
once	TRBV11-2	.	TRBJ1-4	CASTRGRGEKLFF	TGTGCCAGTACCAGAGGGCGGGGTGAAAAACTGTTTTTT
.	TRBV5-4	.	TRBJ1-6	CASSLLQSSYNSPLHF	TGTGCCAGCTCCCTCCTTCAGAGCTCCTATAATTCACCCCTCCACTTT